These 22 T cell receptor beta chains share one sample of origin, sequenced in a study of blood T cell repertoires in COVID-19. The table came from immunoSEQ multiplex PCR; TCRdb's copy has only in-frame clones and leaves some out. The sample has over 85,000 clones, more than 75% seen once. Sequencing was carried out using peripheral blood. Source of these receptors: a woman aged 45-59 years with acute or convalescent COVID-19.

The rearrangement uses TRBV15 and TRBJ2-5; TRBD1 matches 7 bases. Germline CDR1 reads LNHNV; CDR2 reads YYDKDF (reference sequence). V was pared by 1 base and J by 7 bases, with 9 bases of the junction left unmatched. CDR3 length equals 15 residues. CDR3: CATSRVGDSLGTQYF. The CDR3 nucleotides are TGTGCCACCAGCAGAGTAGGGGACAGCCTTGGGACCCAGTACTTC.

The chain has TRBV5-8 and TRBJ1-2; D is ambiguous. This CDR3 is built from 16 residues. Trimming pared 4 bases from V and 6 bases from J, leaving 22 bases between. Looked up from germline, CDR1 is SGHTS and CDR2 is YDEGEE. The chain's CDR3 is CASSPNDVRAGNGYTF. CDR3 DNA sequence: TGTGCCAGCAGCCCTAACGATGTGAGGGCGGGGAATGGCTACACCTTC. Full variable domain (remainder filled in from reference TRBV5-8 and TRBJ1-2): EAGVTQSPTHLIKTRGQQATLRCSPISGHTSVYWYQQALGLGLQFLLWYDEGEERNRGNFPPRFSGRQFPNYSSELNVNALELEDSALYLCASSPNDVRAGNGYTFGSGTRLTVV.

This sequence joins TRBV27 and TRBJ2-1; maybe TRBD1 (5 bases). V shed 4 bases and J shed 0 bases, with 16 bases lying between them. The germline V gene has CDR1 MNHEY and CDR2 SMNVEV (reference sequence). The CDR3 spans 17 residues. CDR3 nucleotide sequence: TGTGCCAGCAGTTCGTTTCTACAGGTTCCCTCCTACAATGAGCAGTTCTTC. Amino acid sequence: CASSSFLQVPSYNEQFF.

CDR3 in DNA: TGTGCCAGCAGTACACTCGGGCAGCCCCAGCATTTT. Amino acid sequence: CASSTLGQPQHF. The chain employs TRBV12-3 or TRBV12-4 and TRBJ1-5; D gene ambiguous. V was cut by 5 bases and J by 7 bases, with 9 bases left in between. The CDR3 spans 12 residues.

This chain links TRBV3-1 (or the pseudogene TRBV3-2) with TRBJ1-2; no firm D call. V lost 1 base, J lost 3 bases, and 12 bases lay in between. This CDR3 is 15 amino acids long. CDR1 is LGHDT, CDR2 YNNKEL, per germline (reference sequence). The CDR3 DNA reads TGTGCCAGCAGCCAAGTAGGAGGGAAATACTATGGCTACACCTTC. This gives the protein CASSQVGGKYYGYTF.

CDR3 residues: CASSQDRANTEAFF. The CDR3, as DNA: TGTGCCAGCAGCCAAGACAGGGCGAACACTGAAGCTTTCTTT. This sequence joins TRBV16 and TRBJ1-1; 7 nucleotides line up with TRBD1. The trim removed 2 bases at V and 1 base at J, leaving 1 base unmatched. The germline V gene has CDR1 KGHSY and CDR2 FQNENV. This CDR3 is built from 14 residues.

The J gene is TRBJ2-1, the V gene TRBV11-1; unclear D gene. Trimming stripped 5 bases from V and 2 bases from J, with 13 bases between. Per the germline V gene, CDR1 is SGHAT and CDR2 is FQDESV (reference sequence). This CDR3 is built from 15 residues. In DNA, the CDR3 is TGTGCCAGCAGCCATGAGGCAAGCACCTACAATGAGCAGTTCTTC. It yields the protein CASSHEASTYNEQFF.

The genes are TRBV6-5 and TRBJ1-1; D ambiguous. The CDR3 sequence is 14 residues long. The germline gives CDR1 MNHEY, CDR2 SVGAGI. Deletions cut 6 bases from V and 7 bases from J, with 18 bases between. The CDR3: CASSVGSQVNEAFF. As DNA, the CDR3 is TGTGCCAGCAGCGTTGGGAGTCAGGTGAATGAAGCTTTCTTT.

V is TRBV19 and J is TRBJ2-7, with D possibly being TRBD1 (5 bases). With 4 bases removed from V and 5 bases from J, the gap between germline ends came to 12 bases. In germline, CDR1 is LNHDA, CDR2 SQIVND (reference sequence). The CDR3 runs to 13 residues. CDR3 in DNA: TGTGCCAGTAGTAGCAGCAGGGTCAACGAGCAGTACTTC. It translates to CASSSSRVNEQYF.

V usage is TRBV18 and J usage is TRBJ2-3; 8 bases line up with TRBD2. Germline values: CDR1 KGHSH, CDR2 LQKENI. V was clipped by 3 bases and J by 0 bases; unmatched bases: 5. The length of the CDR3 is 16 residues. DNA for the CDR3: TGTGCCAGCTCACCCCGGCCTAGCGGGAGCACAGATACGCAGTATTTT. Amino acid sequence: CASSPRPSGSTDTQYF.

This sequence joins TRBV28 and TRBJ1-6; no clear D. V was pared by 3 bases and J by 8 bases, with 8 bases between. The CDR3 has 13 amino acids. Per the germline V gene, CDR1 is MDHEN and CDR2 is SYDVKM. The CDR3 here is CASSLESYSPLHF. As DNA, the CDR3 is TGTGCCAGCAGTTTGGAGTCCTATTCACCCCTCCACTTT.

Only a few counts were recorded for this clone. V usage is TRBV5-1 and J usage is TRBJ2-1; D perhaps matches TRBD1 (6 bases). CDR3 length equals 14 residues. V dropped 0 bases and J dropped 7 bases, with 11 bases sitting between them. The V gene's germline CDR1 is SGHRS and CDR2 YFSETQ. The CDR3: CASSLEAGVNEQFF. Written as DNA, the CDR3 is TGCGCCAGCAGCTTGGAGGCAGGGGTAAATGAGCAGTTCTTC.

This clone showed up just once. CDR3 amino acids: CATMGQGGTEAFF. CDR3 coding DNA: TGTGCCACCATGGGACAGGGAGGCACTGAAGCTTTCTTT. The chain employs TRBV24-1 and TRBJ1-1, with 9 bases matching TRBD1. The trim removed 8 bases at V and 4 bases at J, leaving 4 bases unmatched. The CDR3 length is 13 residues. The germline gives CDR1 KGHDR, CDR2 SFDVKD.

The rearrangement links TRBV7-9 to TRBJ1-5; 7 positions agree with TRBD1. The V gene's germline CDR1 is SEHNR and CDR2 FQNEAQ (reference sequence). V shed 5 bases and J 6 bases; nucleotides not matched to a gene: 4. The CDR3 is 13 residues long. CDR3 bases: TGTGCCAGCAGCCGACAGGGTGTTCAGCCCCAGCATTTT. Encoded protein: CASSRQGVQPQHF.

This clone was picked up a small number of times. This chain uses TRBV15 with TRBJ1-1; possible D gene TRBD1, 6 bases. CDR3 size: 17 residues. The germline V gene encodes CDR1 LNHNV and CDR2 YYDKDF (reference sequence). V was shortened by 4 bases and J by 4 bases, with 22 bases between the two germline ends. DNA of the CDR3: TGTGCCACCAGCAAAACATTTTTACAGGGAAGTGTCACTGAAGCTTTCTTT. Protein product: CATSKTFLQGSVTEAFF.

The J gene is TRBJ1-2, the V gene TRBV20-1; D call uncertain. The CDR3 is 10 amino acids. Trimming cost V 6 bases and J 8 bases, with 10 bases left between them. Germline V gene sequence: CDR1 DFQATT, CDR2 SNEGSKA (reference sequence). CDR3 sequence: CSAFEGGYTF. The CDR3 DNA reads TGCAGTGCGTTTGAGGGAGGCTACACCTTC.

V gene TRBV28 combines with J gene TRBJ2-1; 10 bases are shared with TRBD1. This CDR3 is 12 amino acids long. The V and J ends lost 3 bases and 16 bases, in that order; junction bases with no gene match: 6. CDR1 MDHEN and CDR2 SYDVKM come from the germline V gene. The CDR3 sequence: CASSFRTGGHFF. Written as DNA, the CDR3 is TGTGCCAGCAGTTTCAGGACAGGGGGTCACTTCTTC.

The chain employs TRBV3-1 (or the pseudogene TRBV3-2) and TRBJ1-5; possibly TRBD1 for D (5 bases). This CDR3 spans 16 amino acids. Germline CDR1 LGHDT, CDR2 YNNKEL (reference sequence). V was clipped by 1 base and J by 2 bases, with 12 bases between them. The CDR3 DNA is TGTGCCAGCAGCCAAGGGGACTACACTCGCAATCAGCCCCAGCATTTT. Amino acids: CASSQGDYTRNQPQHF.

J is TRBJ2-7 and V is TRBV3-1 (or the pseudogene TRBV3-2); 13 positions match TRBD2. CDR3 size: 15 residues. V lost 6 bases and J lost 0; bases outside the gene matches: 2. Germline V lookup: CDR1 LGHDT, CDR2 YNNKEL (reference sequence). Written as DNA, the CDR3 is TGTGCCAGCAGACTAGCGGGAGGGACCTCCTACGAGCAGTACTTC. Its translation is CASRLAGGTSYEQYF.

The chain employs TRBV30 and TRBJ2-7, with 12 bases identical to TRBD2. This CDR3 comprises 17 residues. Germline CDR1 reads GTSNPN; CDR2 reads SVGIG (reference sequence). V shed 5 bases and J 6 bases; nucleotides not matched to a gene: 17. CDR3 nucleotide sequence: TGTGCCTGGGCTCCCCGACTAGCGGGAGAGGGAGCCGGCGAGCAGTACTTC. It translates to CAWAPRLAGEGAGEQYF.

In this sample, this clone turned up once. The V and J genes are TRBV2 and TRBJ2-3, with 9 positions matching TRBD1. The length of the CDR3 is 15 residues. Germline CDR1 is SNHLY and CDR2 is FYNNEI. J lost 5 bases, V lost 4 bases, and 7 bases had no gene match. The CDR3 DNA follows: TGTGCCAGCAGTGGGCGGACAGGGGTCGGAGATACGCAGTATTTT. Protein sequence: CASSGRTGVGDTQYF.

The chain combines TRBV5-1 with TRBJ1-3; weak D call: TRBD1 (5 bases). Germline assignment: CDR1 SGHRS and CDR2 YFSETQ. The CDR3 is made up of 16 amino acids. Trimming cost V 1 base and J 4 bases, with 15 bases left between them. For the CDR3, the DNA is TGCGCCAGCAGCTTGAGTCAGCAGGGATCAGGAAACACCATATATTTT. Translation gives CASSLSQQGSGNTIYF.